The present TCR beta chain was sequenced within a study of CD8 T cells in ankylosing spondylitis. Study-level findings and limits: For ankylosing spondylitis blood, a TCR beta motif of 7 to 9 highly homologous variants appeared characteristic. According to the report, clones linked to the disease were significantly enriched in matched synovial fluid samples taken from ankylosing spondylitis patients.

As to this clonotype: Its target is unknown.

V gave up 3 bases and J gave up 1 base, with 13 bases separating them. This CDR3 region has 17 residues. The TCR beta libraries were generated through quantitative 5'-RACE incorporating molecular barcodes. TCRdb analysed the 5' RACE reads with MiXCR anew, one entry per CDR3 protein. Seen here are about 450,000 distinct CDR3 sequences, roughly a quarter observed once, and the top ten hold under 0.9%. Source material: blood, either unsorted or a sorted T cell fraction (not recorded which). This TCR was sampled from a male donor with ankylosing spondylitis. The genes are TRBV12-3 or TRBV12-4 and TRBJ2-6; D ambiguous. The CDR3 DNA reads as TGTGCCAGCAGTTTTCGGTTTTTGGTTTCTGGGGCCAACGTCCTGACTTTC. Translated, it gives CASSFRFLVSGANVLTF.